Below, 25 T cell receptor beta chains from the same sample are listed, as sequenced in a study of human T cells and chemical hapten exposure. Described time point: patch test 2, 6 weeks after DPC sensitization. Treatment specified: therapeutic diphenylcyclopropenone sensitization with weekly scalp DPC. TCRdb re-derived calls from the RACE reads in MiXCR, one entry per CDR3 protein. The table lists 70,000 to 95,000 distinct CDR3 sequences, around 6.7% of them singletons. The sequencing here drew on whole blood, taken in connection with sensitization to the hapten diphenylcyclopropenone (DPC). These receptors were obtained from a young woman with alopecia areata. Some clones in this sample may be carry-over from other donors' samples.

The CDR3 loop is CAIDTNYGYTF. The CDR3 DNA is TGTGCCATTGACACCAACTATGGCTACACCTTC. This chain connects TRBV28 to TRBJ1-2; D uncertain. CDR1 is MDHEN, CDR2 SYDVKM, per germline. The CDR3 length is 11 residues. V lost 10 bases, J lost 2 bases, and 8 bases lay in between.

V and J are TRBV19 and TRBJ1-1; a possible D gene is TRBD1 (5 bases). The CDR3 consists of 16 residues. Germline CDR1 reads LNHDA; CDR2 reads SQIVND (reference sequence). Trimming took off 3 bases at V and 0 bases at J, with 14 bases between the two ends. CDR3 region: CASSMWSQGMNTEAFF. The CDR3 nucleotides read TGTGCCAGTAGTATGTGGAGCCAGGGCATGAACACTGAAGCTTTCTTT.

This clonotype was picked up many times. The chain has TRBV12-3 or TRBV12-4 and TRBJ1-1, with 7 bases that match TRBD1. With V trimmed by 6 bases and J by 0 bases, 7 bases remained unmatched. The CDR3 is 15 residues long. The CDR3 DNA sequence: TGTGCCAGCAGCGAAGGGGGCAGAATGAACACTGAAGCTTTCTTT. It encodes CASSEGGRMNTEAFF.

This clonotype came up many times. The chain joins TRBV19 to TRBJ2-7, with D perhaps being TRBD1 or TRBD2 (6 bases each). Germline CDR1 reads LNHDA; CDR2 reads SQIVND (reference sequence). V gave up 3 bases and J gave up 0 bases, with 15 bases separating them. The CDR3 runs 16 residues. This chain's CDR3 is CASSMVRGASSYEQYF. DNA for the CDR3: TGTGCCAGTAGTATGGTGAGGGGGGCGAGCTCCTACGAGCAGTACTTC.

This sequence joins TRBV2 and TRBJ2-2; maybe TRBD1 (6 bases). Germline V lookup: CDR1 SNHLY, CDR2 FYNNEI. The CDR3 spans 14 residues. V lost 6 bases and J 4 bases, leaving 12 bases between the germline ends. CDR3 amino acids: CASRPGVSTGELFF. The CDR3 DNA sequence: TGTGCCAGCAGGCCAGGGGTGTCCACCGGGGAGCTGTTTTTT. Together with reference TRBV2 and TRBJ2-2, the CDR3 gives the full variable domain: EPEVTQTPSHQVTQMGQEVILRCVPISNHLYFYWYRQILGQKVEFLVSFYNNEISEKSEIFDDQFSVERPDGSNFTLKIRSTKLEDSAMYFCASRPGVSTGELFFGEGSRLTVL.

This clonotype was seen a few times. The V and J genes are TRBV6-5 and TRBJ2-5, with 8 bases that match TRBD2. Germline CDR1 is MNHEY and CDR2 is SVGAGI. J was trimmed by 5 bases and V by 0 bases; bases with no gene match: 2. The CDR3 sequence is 14 residues long. In nucleotides, the CDR3 is TGTGCCAGCAGTTACTCGGGACTAGTTGAGACCCAGTACTTC. Translated: CASSYSGLVETQYF.

The chain carries TRBV27 and TRBJ1-1; 11 nucleotides match TRBD1. With V trimmed by 4 bases and J by 4 bases, 8 bases remained unmatched. Germline lookup yields CDR1 MNHEY and CDR2 SMNVEV (reference sequence). The length of the CDR3 is 16 residues. In DNA form, the CDR3 reads TGTGCCAGCAGTTCAGGGACAGGGGGTGGTCGCACTGAAGCTTTCTTT. Translated, it gives CASSSGTGGGRTEAFF.

The CDR3 loop reads CASSQSYYREFYEQYF. In DNA, the CDR3 is TGTGCCAGCAGCCAAAGTTACTACAGGGAGTTCTACGAGCAGTACTTC. The V call is TRBV3-1, the J call TRBJ2-7; weak D call: TRBD1 (6 bases). Between the trimmed V and J ends, which lost 2 bases and 3 bases, there was a span of 17 bases. The CDR3 extends over 16 amino acids. CDR1 and CDR2 (germline): LGHDT, YNNKEL (reference sequence).

This clonotype was detected ten times or more. The CDR3 reads CASSLFDRAHEQYF. The CDR3 bases are TGTGCCAGCAGCCTCTTCGACAGGGCACACGAGCAGTACTTC. The rearrangement links TRBV7-9 to TRBJ2-7; 7 bases agree with TRBD1. Germline V gives CDR1 SEHNR, CDR2 FQNEAQ (reference sequence). The length of the CDR3 is 14 residues. With V trimmed by 5 bases and J by 5 bases, 9 bases remained unmatched.

V and J are TRBV20-1 and TRBJ2-1, with TRBD1 matching 11 bases. Trimming cost V 5 bases and J 0 bases; bases outside gene matches: 3. Germline V CDR1 and CDR2: DFQATT, SNEGSKA (reference sequence). This CDR3 has 15 amino acids. The CDR3 sequence: CSAAGTGGSYNEQFF. The CDR3 nucleotides read TGCAGTGCTGCCGGGACAGGGGGCTCCTACAATGAGCAGTTCTTC.

The gene calls are TRBV7-2 and TRBJ2-1; D is possibly TRBD1 (5 bases). Germline-derived CDR1 and CDR2 are SGHTA and FQGNSA. The CDR3 extends over 15 amino acids. With 1 base removed from V and 5 bases from J, the gap between germline ends came to 12 bases. The CDR3 loop is CASSLGARADNEQFF. The CDR3 DNA is TGTGCCAGCAGCTTAGGGGCCAGGGCAGACAATGAGCAGTTCTTC.

In this sample, this clonotype turned up a few times. The genes are TRBV3-1 and TRBJ1-6; D may be TRBD1 (5 bases). V shed 1 base and J shed 4 bases, with 11 bases lying between them. The length of the CDR3 is 16 residues. Germline assignment: CDR1 LGHDT and CDR2 YNNKEL (reference sequence). The chain's CDR3 is CASSQVGDRYNSPLHF. DNA of the CDR3: TGTGCCAGCAGCCAAGTAGGGGATCGGTATAATTCACCCCTCCACTTT.

This clonotype was counted many times. This sequence joins TRBV7-8 and TRBJ2-2; no clear D gene. This CDR3 has 16 amino acids. Germline V gene data show CDR1 as SGHVS and CDR2 as FQNEAQ. Deletions cut 1 base from V and 2 bases from J, with 11 bases between. The CDR3 loop is CASSLGSYLNTGELFF. The CDR3 DNA is TGTGCCAGCAGCTTAGGGTCCTACCTTAACACCGGGGAGCTGTTTTTT.

The gene calls are TRBV12-3 or TRBV12-4 and TRBJ1-1; D perhaps matches TRBD1 (5 bases). Trimming took off 1 base at V and 7 bases at J, with 13 bases between the two ends. The CDR3 has 14 amino acids. CDR3 in amino acids: CASSLVGRDGEAFF. CDR3 nucleotides: TGTGCCAGCAGTTTAGTTGGAAGGGACGGTGAAGCTTTCTTT.

There are many counts of this clonotype. This chain connects TRBV29-1 to TRBJ1-1; D unresolved. This CDR3 spans 17 amino acids. V lost 1 base, J lost 5 bases, and 23 bases lay in between. Germline V lookup: CDR1 SQVTM, CDR2 ANQGSEA. Written as DNA, the CDR3 is TGCAGCGTTGAAGCCACCCGTCGGGCAGGCTTGCCGACTGAAGCTTTCTTT. Translation gives CSVEATRRAGLPTEAFF. The full variable domain, completed using reference TRBV29-1 and TRBJ1-1, is SAVISQKPSRDICQRGTSLTIQCQVDSQVTMMFWYRQQPGQSLTLIATANQGSEATYESGFVIDKFPISRPNLTFSTLTVSNMSPEDSSIYLCSVEATRRAGLPTEAFFGQGTRLTVV.

In this sample, this clonotype turned up many times. This chain uses TRBV29-1 with TRBJ1-4; weak D call: TRBD1 (5 bases). V shed 4 bases and J shed 6 bases, with 9 bases lying between them. The CDR3 is 12 residues long. Germline V gene sequence: CDR1 SQVTM, CDR2 ANQGSEA. This chain's CDR3 is CSVGREDEKLFF. The CDR3 nucleotides read TGCAGCGTTGGCAGGGAGGATGAAAAACTGTTTTTT. The full variable domain, rest sourced from reference TRBV29-1 and TRBJ1-4, is SAVISQKPSRDICQRGTSLTIQCQVDSQVTMMFWYRQQPGQSLTLIATANQGSEATYESGFVIDKFPISRPNLTFSTLTVSNMSPEDSSIYLCSVGREDEKLFFGSGTQLSVL.

The sample holds many counts of this clonotype. This chain links TRBV5-1 with TRBJ2-6, with D perhaps assigned TRBD1 or TRBD2 (6 bases each). The CDR3 covers 15 residues. Germline V gene data show CDR1 as SGHRS and CDR2 as YFSETQ. The V end was cut by 4 bases, the J end by 3 bases, with 11 bases between. CDR3 sequence: CASSQGRSGANVLTF. Here the CDR3 DNA reads TGCGCCAGCAGCCAGGGGAGGAGTGGGGCCAACGTCCTGACTTTC.

This clonotype appeared many times. DNA of the CDR3: TGTGCCAGCAGGCCCCGGGGGGGGCCGGTCAATGAGCAGTTCTTC. It encodes CASRPRGGPVNEQFF. The chain uses TRBV6-5 and TRBJ2-1, with 8 positions matching TRBD2. The V segment lost 6 bases and the J segment 6 bases; nucleotides outside the gene matches: 10. CDR1 and CDR2 from the germline V gene are MNHEY and SVGAGI. The CDR3 contains 15 residues.

This clonotype was recorded many times. V gene TRBV29-1 combines with J gene TRBJ2-3; TRBD2 agrees at 7 bases. Germline lookup yields CDR1 SQVTM and CDR2 ANQGSEA. CDR3 length: 14 residues. Germline trimming cut 4 bases from V and 1 base from J; bases unmatched to any gene: 5. The CDR3 sequence is CSVGSSGGTDTQYF. The CDR3 DNA follows: TGCAGCGTTGGATCAAGCGGGGGCACAGATACGCAGTATTTT.

This clonotype was seen many times. The chain is built from TRBV30 and TRBJ2-7, with D perhaps matching TRBD1 (5 bases). In germline, CDR1 is GTSNPN, CDR2 SVGIG (reference sequence). This CDR3 spans 16 amino acids. Trimming pared 2 bases from V and 6 bases from J, leaving 23 bases between. As DNA, the CDR3 is TGTGCCTGGAGTCATAAAGGTCAGGGTGTCCTTAGCGAGCAGTACTTC. Translation gives CAWSHKGQGVLSEQYF.

This clonotype was counted ten times or more. This chain connects TRBV2 to TRBJ1-3; 8 bases fit TRBD1. Germline values: CDR1 SNHLY, CDR2 FYNNEI. V lost 4 bases and J lost 7; bases outside the gene matches: 6. The CDR3 has 14 residues. CDR3 nucleotide sequence: TGTGCCAGCAGTGGGACAGGGTTTGGCAACACCATATATTTT. Its translation: CASSGTGFGNTIYF.

Of note for this clonotype: This may be a read error: a much more frequent sequence differs by one nucleotide. CDR3 amino acids: CASSPSRQVTYVQYF. Here the CDR3 DNA reads TGTGCCAGCAGTCCCAGCCGCCAGGTAACCTACGTGCAGTACTTC. The chain combines TRBV6-5 with TRBJ2-7; D call uncertain. Germline assignment: CDR1 MNHEY and CDR2 SVGAGI. This CDR3 is 15 amino acids long.

This clonotype was seen ten or more times. This rearrangement joins TRBV10-3 to TRBJ1-1, with 7 bases matching TRBD1. J was trimmed by 0 bases and V by 3 bases; bases with no gene match: 1. The V gene's germline CDR1 is ENHRY and CDR2 SYGVKD. This CDR3 contains 14 residues. CDR3 protein: CAISEGGLNTEAFF. The CDR3 DNA reads as TGTGCCATCAGTGAAGGGGGCCTGAACACTGAAGCTTTCTTT.

This clonotype was detected many times. This chain joins TRBV6-5 and TRBJ1-6; D unclear. Trimming took 0 bases from V and 4 from J, leaving 7 bases between them. This CDR3 contains 15 residues. The germline V gene encodes CDR1 MNHEY and CDR2 SVGAGI. The CDR3 nucleotides are TGTGCCAGCAGTTACTCGGTGATGTATAATTCACCCCTCCACTTT. Encoded protein: CASSYSVMYNSPLHF.

With regard to this clonotype: A much larger clonotype is one base distant, so this may be a read error. The gene calls are TRBV5-8 and TRBJ1-2; the D is unclear. The germline V and J ends were trimmed by 0 bases and 8 bases, with 11 bases remaining between them. Per germline, CDR1 SGHTS and CDR2 YDEGEE. The CDR3 totals 13 residues. In DNA form, the CDR3 reads TGTGCCAGCAGCTTGGGGCCCCCGGACGGCTACACCTTC. Translated, it gives CASSLGPPDGYTF.